This T cell receptor beta chain derives from a study of brain T cells in children with intractable seizures. This table comes from immunoSEQ multiplex PCR, and its TCRdb copy is limited to in-frame clones, with some not included. The data contain 78,000 or so clones, approximately 90% of them seen just once; the ten biggest clones take up approximately 24%. The material sequenced was peripheral blood, taken at surgery. The source is a girl aged 2 to 10 with Rasmussen encephalitis and intractable seizures.

The CDR3 reads CASSVDSRSYNEQFF. The CDR3 DNA reads TGTGCCAGCAGCGTCGACAGTCGCTCCTACAATGAGCAGTTCTTC. This chain joins TRBV7-3 and TRBJ2-1, with a weak D call TRBD1 (5 bases). The CDR3 sequence is 15 residues long. Trimming stripped 5 bases from V and 0 bases from J, with 11 bases between. Germline CDR1 reads SGHTA; CDR2 reads FQGTGA.